These 28 T cell receptor beta chains were all obtained from the same sample, sequenced in a study of T cell changes during pregnancy in multiple sclerosis. TCRdb keeps only in-frame clones here, not all; method: immunoSEQ multiplex PCR. This repertoire shows 39,000 or so clones, 91% found once; its top ten account for about an eighth. The sample in question was CD8+ T cells from peripheral blood mononuclear cells, obtained after pregnancy. These receptors were obtained from a female donor with multiple sclerosis, enrolled in a pregnancy study.

The chain carries TRBV27 and TRBJ1-3, with D unclear. With 5 bases removed from V and 0 bases from J, the gap between germline ends came to 8 bases. The CDR3 is 14 residues long. CDR1 is MNHEY, CDR2 SMNVEV, per germline (reference sequence). The CDR3: CASSRAGSGNTIYF. The DNA for the CDR3 is TGTGCCAGCAGTAGGGCGGGCTCTGGAAACACCATATATTTT.

This chain joins TRBV9 and TRBJ1-1; 11 bases align to TRBD1. The CDR3 sequence is 14 residues long. Trimming at V came to 0 bases and at J to 10 bases, leaving 5 bases not matched to a gene. Germline V gives CDR1 SGDLS, CDR2 YYNGEE. CDR3 nucleotides: TGTGCCAGCAGCGTAGGGACAGGGGGCGCGGGAGCTTTCTTT. Translating gives CASSVGTGGAGAFF.

This chain links TRBV14 with TRBJ2-1; D gene ambiguous. Germline CDR1 reads SGHDN; CDR2 reads FVKESK. Deletions cut 4 bases from V and 10 bases from J, with 14 bases between. CDR3 length equals 13 residues. The CDR3 sequence: CASSLSLGREQFF. The CDR3, as DNA: TGTGCCAGCAGCCTCAGTCTTGGCAGGGAGCAGTTCTTC.

This clone was seen a single time. The chain uses TRBV11-2 and TRBJ2-7, with a weak D call TRBD2 (6 bases). CDR3 length: 14 residues. V dropped 3 bases and J dropped 7 bases, with 16 bases sitting between them. The germline gives CDR1 SGHAT, CDR2 FQNNGV. CDR3 DNA sequence: TGTGCCAGCAGCTTTCCGGGAGTAGCGTGGGAGCAGTACTTC. It translates to CASSFPGVAWEQYF.

The V call is TRBV27, the J call TRBJ2-2, with D unresolved. Trimming pared 2 bases from V and 5 bases from J, leaving 12 bases between. CDR1 is MNHEY, CDR2 SMNVEV, per germline (reference sequence). CDR3 length: 15 amino acids. The CDR3 is CASSLRPSGTGELFF. The CDR3 region has the DNA TGTGCCAGCAGTTTACGTCCATCCGGGACCGGGGAGCTGTTTTTT.

This rearrangement joins TRBV7-6 to TRBJ2-1; 8 bases line up with TRBD2. Germline lookup yields CDR1 SGHVS and CDR2 FNYEAQ. J was trimmed by 8 bases and V by 0 bases; bases with no gene match: 9. The CDR3 consists of 16 residues. The CDR3 protein is CASSLANQREIYEQFF. CDR3 coding DNA: TGTGCCAGCAGCTTAGCGAATCAGCGGGAGATTTATGAGCAGTTCTTC.

This clone has just a few counts. The chain carries TRBV7-9 and TRBJ1-1; 8 bases fit TRBD1. CDR1 and CDR2 from the germline V gene are SEHNR and FQNEAQ (reference sequence). V dropped 3 bases and J dropped 4; count of bases not matched to a gene: 7. This CDR3 has 15 amino acids. As DNA, the CDR3 is TGTGCCAGCAGCTTCCGGACAGGGATGGTCACTGAAGCTTTCTTT. This gives the protein CASSFRTGMVTEAFF.

The rearrangement joins TRBV7-6 to TRBJ2-7; TRBD2 matches at 7 bases. V trimming: 4 bases; J trimming: 6 bases; junction bases outside the gene matches: 3. The CDR3 contains 12 residues. The germline CDR1 and CDR2 sequences are SGHVS and FNYEAQ. Here the CDR3 reads CASSSGGGEQYF. For the CDR3, the DNA is TGTGCCAGCAGCTCGGGCGGGGGCGAGCAGTACTTC.

This clone has just a few counts. This chain links TRBV27 with TRBJ1-1, with D hard to call. The CDR3 totals 14 residues. V lost 5 bases to trimming and J lost 3 bases, with 13 bases between them. Germline CDR1 reads MNHEY; CDR2 reads SMNVEV (reference sequence). The CDR3 DNA is TGTGCCAGCAGTCTGAGGATCTGGGACACTGAAGCTTTCTTT. It translates to CASSLRIWDTEAFF.

The table lists this clone with a few counts. V and J are TRBV4-1 and TRBJ1-1; D gene uncertain. V was clipped by 4 bases and J by 1 base, with 10 bases between them. The CDR3 has 14 amino acids. Germline V gives CDR1 MGHRA, CDR2 YSYEKL. The CDR3 bases are TGCGCCAGCAGCCCAGCGATGGCGAACACTGAAGCTTTCTTT. Translated, it gives CASSPAMANTEAFF.

V and J are TRBV9 and TRBJ2-6, with TRBD1 identical over 8 bases. The germline gives CDR1 SGDLS, CDR2 YYNGEE. Losses at the gene ends were 3 bases for V and 0 bases for J; bases not matched to a gene: 2. The CDR3 length is 16 residues. In DNA, the CDR3 is TGTGCCAGCAGCGCTGGACAGGGCTCTGGGGCCAACGTCCTGACTTTC. Amino acids: CASSAGQGSGANVLTF.

The rearrangement links TRBV2 to TRBJ2-7; D possibly corresponds to TRBD2 (6 bases). The CDR3 consists of 14 residues. The germline CDR1 and CDR2 sequences are SNHLY and FYNNEI. The V end lost 4 bases, the J end lost 6 bases, and 16 bases lay between the germline ends. The CDR3 DNA reads TGTGCCAGCAGTGGTAGCGGCTCCCCGACCGAGCAGTACTTC. This translates into CASSGSGSPTEQYF.

The chain carries TRBV9 and TRBJ2-5; 8 bases agree with TRBD2. J gave up 4 bases and V 0 bases, and 8 bases lay outside the gene matches. The CDR3 has 16 residues. The V gene's germline CDR1 is SGDLS and CDR2 YYNGEE. The CDR3, as DNA: TGTGCCAGCAGCGTAGGGGGTCTAACTAGCGGAGAGACCCAGTACTTC. The encoded protein is CASSVGGLTSGETQYF.

This rearrangement joins TRBV5-6 to TRBJ1-2; 9 bases match TRBD1. J was trimmed by 2 bases and V by 9 bases; bases with no gene match: 5. Germline CDR1 and CDR2: SGHDT and YYEEEE. The CDR3 consists of 13 residues. The CDR3 here is CATRTGVNYGYTF. CDR3 sequence (DNA): TGTGCCACACGGACAGGGGTAAACTATGGCTACACCTTC.

V is TRBV25-1 and J is TRBJ2-3, with 13 nucleotides matching TRBD2. J was trimmed by 5 bases and V by 8 bases; bases with no gene match: 4. This CDR3 contains 14 residues. Germline CDR1 and CDR2: MGHDK and SYGVNS. The CDR3 nucleotides are TGTGCCAGCTCACGGACTAGCGGGAGAGATACGCAGTATTTT. Protein product: CASSRTSGRDTQYF.

This rearrangement joins TRBV4-2 to TRBJ1-5; tentatively, D is TRBD1 (5 bases). CDR1 LGHNA and CDR2 YNFKEQ come from the germline V gene. The CDR3 extends over 14 amino acids. Trimming shortened V by 8 bases and J by 3 bases, and 14 bases separated the two germline ends. CDR3 loop: CASGGSRVNQPQHF. The CDR3 DNA is TGTGCCAGCGGTGGGTCCAGGGTCAATCAGCCCCAGCATTTT.

The chain joins TRBV27 to TRBJ2-7; tentatively, D is TRBD1 (6 bases). The CDR3 length is 15 residues. The ends were cut back, 5 bases at V and 1 base at J, with 15 bases in the middle. CDR1 and CDR2 (germline): MNHEY, SMNVEV (reference sequence). The CDR3 protein is CASSPDSYNSYEQYF. DNA for the CDR3: TGTGCCAGCAGTCCGGACAGCTATAATTCCTACGAGCAGTACTTC.

In this sample, this clone turned up once. This sequence joins TRBV6-1 and TRBJ2-7; 10 nucleotides agree with TRBD2. The trim removed 8 bases at V and 0 bases at J, leaving 7 bases unmatched. In germline, CDR1 is MNHNS, CDR2 SASEGT. This CDR3 has 15 amino acids. CDR3 residues: CASRTSGYSSYEQYF. CDR3 nucleotides: TGTGCCAGCCGGACTAGCGGTTACAGCTCCTACGAGCAGTACTTC.

In nucleotides, the CDR3 is TGTGCCAGCAGTAGGGGCAGTACCTACAATGAGCAGTTCTTC. Translated: CASSRGSTYNEQFF. The V and J genes are TRBV27 and TRBJ2-1, with D possibly TRBD1 on 5 matching bases. This CDR3 has 14 amino acids. Germline V gives CDR1 MNHEY, CDR2 SMNVEV (reference sequence). V shed 5 bases and J shed 2 bases, with 10 bases lying between them.

The chain employs TRBV28 and TRBJ2-3; D remains unclear. The CDR3 covers 14 residues. Deletions cut 6 bases from V and 4 bases from J, with 14 bases between. The germline gives CDR1 MDHEN, CDR2 SYDVKM. The CDR3 DNA is TGTGCCAGCAGCCCCACGGGTGCTCCAGATACGCAGTATTTT. Translating gives CASSPTGAPDTQYF.

The chain combines TRBV13 with TRBJ1-2; a weak D match, TRBD1 (5 bases). The CDR3 length is 16 residues. V dropped 2 bases and J dropped 8 bases, with 21 bases sitting between them. The germline CDR1 and CDR2 sequences are PRHDT and FYEKMQ (reference sequence). The CDR3 region is CASSLSLGVRRGGYTF. The DNA for the CDR3 is TGTGCCAGCAGCTTAAGTTTAGGGGTGCGTCGAGGAGGCTACACCTTC.

The chain combines TRBV29-1 with TRBJ2-6; tentative D call: TRBD1 (6 bases). Trimming took off 6 bases at V and 0 bases at J, with 21 bases between the two ends. The CDR3 runs 18 residues. CDR1 is SQVTM, CDR2 ANQGSEA, per germline. The CDR3 region is CSVAEPGQRSSGANVLTF. The DNA of the CDR3 is TGCAGCGTCGCAGAACCCGGACAGAGAAGCTCTGGGGCCAACGTCCTGACTTTC.

The chain has TRBV29-1 and TRBJ1-1, with D possibly being TRBD1 (5 bases). Germline V gene lookup returns CDR1 SQVTM and CDR2 ANQGSEA. Trimming removed 5 bases from V and 4 bases from J, with 11 bases in between. This CDR3 contains 12 residues. CDR3 DNA sequence: TGCAGCGTTTTACCGGGGGGCACTGAAGCTTTCTTT. Its protein product is CSVLPGGTEAFF.

The V and J genes are TRBV4-2 and TRBJ1-1; D uncertain. V was pared by 2 bases and J by 4 bases, with 8 bases between. The CDR3 has 13 residues. Germline V gene sequence: CDR1 LGHNA, CDR2 YNFKEQ. DNA of the CDR3: TGTGCCAGCAGCCAATATTCCAGCACTGAAGCTTTCTTT. It encodes CASSQYSSTEAFF.

This rearrangement joins TRBV4-1 to TRBJ2-5; 9 bases match TRBD2. Germline lookup yields CDR1 MGHRA and CDR2 YSYEKL. The CDR3 extends over 16 amino acids. Trimming at V came to 0 bases and at J to 2 bases, leaving 4 bases not matched to a gene. The DNA of the CDR3 is TGCGCCAGCAGCCAAGATAGCGGGGGTCAGCAAGAGACCCAGTACTTC. It yields the protein CASSQDSGGQQETQYF.

The rearrangement joins TRBV16 to TRBJ1-1; D is unresolved. This CDR3 has 14 residues. CDR1 KGHSY and CDR2 FQNENV come from the germline V gene. Trimming stripped 0 bases from V and 1 base from J, with 6 bases between. In DNA form, the CDR3 reads TGTGCCAGCAGCCAATCTGCCGGGAACACTGAAGCTTTCTTT. It yields the protein CASSQSAGNTEAFF.

This rearrangement joins TRBV5-6 to TRBJ2-7; tentatively, D is TRBD1 (5 bases). This CDR3 comprises 13 residues. V gave up 4 bases and J gave up 3 bases, with 11 bases separating them. CDR1 is SGHDT, CDR2 YYEEEE, per germline. The CDR3 DNA is TGTGCCAGCAGCCAGGGTCCAATCTACGAGCAGTACTTC. Protein: CASSQGPIYEQYF.

CDR3 loop: CASSAPSLGADTQYF. Here the CDR3 DNA reads TGTGCCAGCAGCGCCCCCTCCCTAGGAGCAGATACGCAGTATTTT. The rearrangement links TRBV9 to TRBJ2-3, with D unresolved. The CDR3 sequence is 15 residues long. V lost 3 bases, J lost 4 bases, and 15 bases lay in between. The germline V gene encodes CDR1 SGDLS and CDR2 YYNGEE.